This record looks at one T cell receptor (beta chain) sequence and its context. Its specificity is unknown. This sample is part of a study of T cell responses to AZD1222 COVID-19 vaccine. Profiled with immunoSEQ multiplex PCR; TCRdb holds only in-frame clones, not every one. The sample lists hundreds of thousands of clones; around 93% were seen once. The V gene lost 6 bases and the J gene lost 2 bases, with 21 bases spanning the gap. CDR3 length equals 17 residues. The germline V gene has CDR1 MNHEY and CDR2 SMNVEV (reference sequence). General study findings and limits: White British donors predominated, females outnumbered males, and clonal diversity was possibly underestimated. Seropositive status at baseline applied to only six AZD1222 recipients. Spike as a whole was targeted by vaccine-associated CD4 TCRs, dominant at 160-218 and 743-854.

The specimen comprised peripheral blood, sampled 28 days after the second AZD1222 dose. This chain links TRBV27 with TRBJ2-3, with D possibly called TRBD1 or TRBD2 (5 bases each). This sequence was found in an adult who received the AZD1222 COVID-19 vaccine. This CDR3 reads CASRWDGRGLTTDTQYF. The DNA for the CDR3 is TGTGCCAGCAGGTGGGACGGACGAGGTCTCACCACAGATACGCAGTATTTT.